This T cell receptor (beta chain) was sequenced for a study of cytotoxic CD8 clonotypes in ibrutinib-treated CLL. Notes on this clone: Antigen: not known.

For TCR beta libraries, roughly 2 micrograms of genomic DNA were obtained from cryopreserved PBMCs. Assay used: immunoSEQ multiplex PCR; TCRdb lists only in-frame clones, some missing. The sample consists of about 39,000 clones, 65% to 70% of them appearing once. Broader study findings: Circulating CD8+ T-cell counts were tracked by baseline clonality, which exceeded that of age-matched healthy donors.

Source: PBMCs, taken at disease progression, from a patient treated with ibrutinib. This TCR was sampled from a human donor with chronic lymphocytic leukemia.

Here the CDR3 reads CASSSESYEQYF. The CDR3 DNA is TGTGCCAGCAGTTCCGAGAGCTACGAGCAGTACTTC. The chain recombines TRBV28 with TRBJ2-7; D gene ambiguous. V lost 4 bases and J 3 bases, leaving 7 bases between the germline ends. Germline CDR1 and CDR2: MDHEN and SYDVKM. There are 12 residues in the CDR3.